This T cell receptor beta chain was obtained from a study of OX40 agonist ivuxolimab in advanced cancers. Study overall: At doses from 0.01 to 10 mg/kg, patients were given intravenous ivuxolimab every 2 weeks.

From germline, CDR1 is SGHAT and CDR2 FQNNGV. Unmatched junction bases numbered 10, after V lost 1 base and J lost 5 bases. This CDR3 has 18 amino acids. Libraries were prepared by immunoSEQ multiplex PCR; TCRdb keeps only in-frame clonotypes and omits some of them. The sample yields approximately 50,000 clones, about nine tenths seen once. Of note for this clone: Its antigen is unknown.

Findings of the study overall: Some nonresponders also had low normalized T-cell clonal expansion. Antigen specificity remained undetermined for the expanded peripheral T cells.

This material consisted of CD4+ or CD8+ T cells sorted from blood, taken in a trial of the OX40 agonist ivuxolimab. The sequence came from an adult with an advanced solid tumor such as melanoma, head and neck, liver or kidney cancer. The rearrangement joins TRBV11-2 to TRBJ2-5; 13 bases match TRBD2. This CDR3 is CASSLAITSGRAGETQYF. DNA of the CDR3: TGTGCCAGCAGCTTAGCGATAACTAGCGGGAGGGCCGGGGAGACCCAGTACTTC.